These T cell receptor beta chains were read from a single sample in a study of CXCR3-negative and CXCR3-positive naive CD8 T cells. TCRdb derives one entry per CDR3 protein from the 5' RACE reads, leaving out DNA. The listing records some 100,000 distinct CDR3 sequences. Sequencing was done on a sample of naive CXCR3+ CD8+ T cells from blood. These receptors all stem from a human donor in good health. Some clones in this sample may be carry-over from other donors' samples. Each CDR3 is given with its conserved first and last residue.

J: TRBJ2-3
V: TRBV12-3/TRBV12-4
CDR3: CASSLYPTRAGTGNTDTQYF

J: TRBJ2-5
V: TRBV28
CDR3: CASSTTGTETQYF

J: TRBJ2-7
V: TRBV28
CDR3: CASSLVYRGPYEQYF

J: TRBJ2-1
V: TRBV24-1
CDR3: CATSPEPGYNEQFF

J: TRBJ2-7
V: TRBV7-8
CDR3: CASSFPSGASYEQYF

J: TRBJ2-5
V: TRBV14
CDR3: CASSQEVIASYQETQYF

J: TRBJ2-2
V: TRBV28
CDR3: CASNRGRAVELFF

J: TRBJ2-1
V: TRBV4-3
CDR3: CASSQDWAQSSYNEQFF

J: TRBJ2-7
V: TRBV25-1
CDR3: CASTPLPGLAVSYEQYF

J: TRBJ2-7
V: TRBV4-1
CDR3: CASSQDPLTAYPYEQYF

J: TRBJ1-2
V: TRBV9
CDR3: CASSEGTRWDYGYTF

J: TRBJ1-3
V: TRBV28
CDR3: CASSLVTGNTIYF

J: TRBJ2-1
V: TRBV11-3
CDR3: CASSSKTSFPYNEQFF

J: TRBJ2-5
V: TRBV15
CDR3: CATSYSGRETQYF

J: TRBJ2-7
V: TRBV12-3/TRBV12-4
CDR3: CASSGGDRGVYEQYF

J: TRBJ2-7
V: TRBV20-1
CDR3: CSARAQGGQYEQYF

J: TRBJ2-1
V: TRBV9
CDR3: CASSNQRAGGLAGGLNEQFF

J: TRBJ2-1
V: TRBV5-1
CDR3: CASMPGLADNEQFF

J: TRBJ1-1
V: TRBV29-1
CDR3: CSVELTDSTEAFF

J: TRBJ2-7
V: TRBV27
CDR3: CASSLQGPTYEQYF

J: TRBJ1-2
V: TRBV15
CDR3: CATSRVETGGAGYTF

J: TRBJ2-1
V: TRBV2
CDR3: CASSEQARGPEQFF

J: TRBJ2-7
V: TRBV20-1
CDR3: CSARGLDRVRSSEYEQYF

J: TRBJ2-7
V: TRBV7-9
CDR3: CASSLEQGAIYEQYF

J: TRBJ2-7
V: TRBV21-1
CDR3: CASSKDEPPYEQYF

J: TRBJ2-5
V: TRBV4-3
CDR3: CASSQDGTRFQETQYF

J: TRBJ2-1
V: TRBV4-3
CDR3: CASSQERAGDNEQFF

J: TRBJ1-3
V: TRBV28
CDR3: CASSLPDRTIYF

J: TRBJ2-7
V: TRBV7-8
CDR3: CASRPTGKYEQYF

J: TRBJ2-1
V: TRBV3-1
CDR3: CASSQVKFSGGAYNEQFF

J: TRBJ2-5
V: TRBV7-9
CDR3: CASSSGETIFQETQYF

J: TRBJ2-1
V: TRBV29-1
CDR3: CSVGTRNYNEQFF

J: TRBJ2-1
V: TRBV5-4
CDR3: CASSLAGTSANEQFF

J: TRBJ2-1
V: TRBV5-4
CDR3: CASSSTNEQFF

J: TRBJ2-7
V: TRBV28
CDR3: CASSSTSGEGYEQYF

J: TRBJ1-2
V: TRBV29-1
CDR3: CSDETENYGYTF

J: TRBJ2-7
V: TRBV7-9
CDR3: CASSRSTGGTYEQYF

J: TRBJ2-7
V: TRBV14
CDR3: CASSHGAGGPSYEQYF

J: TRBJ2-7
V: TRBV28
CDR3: CASSSTDYSYEQYF

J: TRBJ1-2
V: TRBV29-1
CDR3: CSVEDVLWGYTF

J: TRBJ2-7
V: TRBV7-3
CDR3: CASSDSGNGEQYF

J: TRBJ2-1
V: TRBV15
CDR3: CATSRARYASGSYNEQFF

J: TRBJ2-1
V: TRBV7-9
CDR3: CASSFPLAEKIGYYNEQFF

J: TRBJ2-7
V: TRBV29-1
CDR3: CSAGQGNYEQYF

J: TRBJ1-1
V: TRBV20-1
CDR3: CSARPTGLNTEAFF

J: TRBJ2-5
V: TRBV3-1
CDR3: CASSQDDLGSETQYF

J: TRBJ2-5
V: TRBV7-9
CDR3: CASSSLDSGETQYF

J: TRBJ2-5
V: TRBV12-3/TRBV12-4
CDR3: CASSGWDRGQETQYF

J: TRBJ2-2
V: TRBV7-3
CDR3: CASSQGLAANTGELFF

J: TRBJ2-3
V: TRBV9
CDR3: CASSVIPGSTDTQYF